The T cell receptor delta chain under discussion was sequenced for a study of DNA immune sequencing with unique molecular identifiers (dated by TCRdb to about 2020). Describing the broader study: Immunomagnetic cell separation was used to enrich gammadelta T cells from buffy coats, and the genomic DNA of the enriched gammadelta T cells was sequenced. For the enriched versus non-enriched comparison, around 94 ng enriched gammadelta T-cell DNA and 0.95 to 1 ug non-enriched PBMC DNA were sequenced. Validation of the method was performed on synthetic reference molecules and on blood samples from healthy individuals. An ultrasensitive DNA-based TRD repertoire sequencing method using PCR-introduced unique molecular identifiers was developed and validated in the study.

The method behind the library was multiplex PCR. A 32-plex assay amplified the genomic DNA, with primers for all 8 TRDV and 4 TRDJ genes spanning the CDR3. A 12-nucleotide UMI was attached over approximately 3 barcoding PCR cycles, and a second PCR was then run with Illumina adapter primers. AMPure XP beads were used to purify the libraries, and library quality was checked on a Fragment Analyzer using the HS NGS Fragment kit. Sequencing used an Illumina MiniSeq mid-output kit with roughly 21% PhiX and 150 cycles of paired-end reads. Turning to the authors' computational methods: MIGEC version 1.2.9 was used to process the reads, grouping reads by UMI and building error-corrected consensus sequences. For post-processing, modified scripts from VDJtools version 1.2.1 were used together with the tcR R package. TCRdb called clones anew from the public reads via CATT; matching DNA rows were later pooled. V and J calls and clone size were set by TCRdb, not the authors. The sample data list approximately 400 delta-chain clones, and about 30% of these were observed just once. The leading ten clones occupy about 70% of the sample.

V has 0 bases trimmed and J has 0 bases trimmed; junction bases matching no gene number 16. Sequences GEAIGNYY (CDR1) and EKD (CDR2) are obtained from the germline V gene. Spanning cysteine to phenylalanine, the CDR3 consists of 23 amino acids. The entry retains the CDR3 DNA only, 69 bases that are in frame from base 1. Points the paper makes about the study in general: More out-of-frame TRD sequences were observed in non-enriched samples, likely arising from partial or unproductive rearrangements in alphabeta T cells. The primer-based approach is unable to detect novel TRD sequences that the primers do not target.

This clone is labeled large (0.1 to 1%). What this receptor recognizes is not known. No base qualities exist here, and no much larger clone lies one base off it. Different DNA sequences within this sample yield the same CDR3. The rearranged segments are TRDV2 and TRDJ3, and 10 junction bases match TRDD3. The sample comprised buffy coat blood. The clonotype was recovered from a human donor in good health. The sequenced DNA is TGTGCCTGTGACACCGCCAGCTCCACTGGGGGATCTGAGAGCTCCTGGGACACCCGACAGATGTTTTTC. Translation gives CACDTASSTGGSESSWDTRQMFF.